This T cell receptor (beta chain) came from a study of blood T cell repertoires in COVID-19 (dated by TCRdb to 2019 to 2021). General notes on the study: Samples covering the acute and convalescent phases of COVID-19 were provided by collaborators in the United States, Italy and Spain. The prospective study material was composed of cDNA or gDNA derived from T cells, B-cell-depleted T cells, or PBMCs. The dataset comprised deeply sampled blood TCRbeta repertoires from subjects exposed to, actively infected with, or recovered from COVID-19. The repertoires were released in a freely available public database meant as a resource for research on the immune response to SARS-CoV-2. The samples were drawn from the first 160 participants of the ongoing ImmuneRACE study and from about 1,200 subjects provided by 6 global collaborators. Nearly every sample came with metadata listing a de-identified subject ID, COVID-19 status, age in years and sex. Where HLA class I and class II types were available, the types were taken from metadata supplied by the sample provider, not from assay-based typing. The research as a whole found: The quantity of clinical and demographic metadata differed by source and by participant and was supplied without curation.

The immunoSEQ Assay, a bias-controlled multiplex PCR, was used to amplify TCRbeta CDR3 regions from genomic DNA. As for the original processing: Within the assay, amplification of reference gene primers was used to estimate how many nucleated cells each sample contained. To quantify the absolute abundance of each unique TCRbeta CDR3 rearrangement, sequence reads were collapsed and filtered. For each sample, productive Simpson clonality was calculated as the square root of Simpson's diversity index across productive rearrangements. Held by TCRdb, this immuneACCESS table contains in-frame sequences only and omits some clones. Under half of the omission traces to an unresolved V gene where checked; the cause of the rest is unknown. The DNA was the basis for D and trimming; V, J and clone size are from that table. The sample records some 270,000 clones, around 81% of which are singletons. 3.4% of the sample goes to the ten largest clones.

As regards this clone: Its antigen is not yet known. No quality values exist for individual bases; no much larger clone is one base distant.

Participants in the prospective study were enrolled through a virtual design, were aged roughly 18 to 95 years, and lived in 24 United States geographic areas. Cohort assignment in the prospective study relied on participant-reported clinical history from a screening survey and a study questionnaire. Recovered participants in ImmuneRACE Cohort 3 were defined by two consecutive negative NP/OP PCR tests, clearance by a healthcare professional, or resolution of symptoms. Each participant in the prospective study had whole blood, serum and a nasopharyngeal or oropharyngeal swab collected by mobile phlebotomists. Additional blood draws and questionnaires over an approximately two-month period could optionally be provided by prospective study participants. Blood samples from the prospective study were shipped frozen or at room temperature prior to DNA extraction. Trimming costs V 4 bases and J 4 bases, and their ends lie 11 bases apart. CDR1 and CDR2, looked up from the germline V gene, are SGDLS and YYNGEE. Spanning cysteine to phenylalanine, the CDR3 consists of 13 amino acids. Only the CDR3 region is kept as DNA, spanning 39 bases read in frame from base 1.

The TCR originated in a middle-aged man who had recovered from COVID-19. The sample consisted of PBMCs or T cells enriched from blood (not recorded which). The V and J genes are TRBV9 and TRBJ2-5; the D segment could be TRBD1, given 6 matching bases. The DNA is as follows: TGTGCCAGCAGCAACAGGGTAGGAGAGACCCAGTACTTC. It translates as CASSNRVGETQYF.